This T cell receptor beta chain was identified during a study of T cell responses to AZD1222 COVID-19 vaccine. Here immunoSEQ multiplex PCR was the method, and the copy in TCRdb shows in-frame clones only, minus some. This sample has approximately 64,000 clones; around 83% occur once, and the top ten carry approximately 7.4%. V shed 0 bases, J shed 2 bases, and the junction held 12 bases outside the gene matches. The V gene's germline CDR1 is MNHEY and CDR2 SVGEGT. CDR3 length: 19 residues. The sequence derives from an adult in good health. The chain is built from TRBV6-2 or TRBV6-3 and TRBJ2-1; TRBD2 matches 8 bases. Sequencing was performed on peripheral blood, taken on day 0 of AZD1222 vaccination. The CDR3 DNA sequence: TGTGCCAGCAGTTACTCAAGGGGCCCAGCGGGGGATACCTACAATGAGCAGTTCTTC. This codes for CASSYSRGPAGDTYNEQFF.